Listed below are T cell receptor beta chains from one sample, sequenced in a study of cytomegalovirus exposure and HLA in healthy donors. Measured with immunoSEQ multiplex PCR; TCRdb has only the in-frame clones, and not every one. The sample holds about 120,000 clones, 80% seen once. The specimen was PBMCs. The receptor set was obtained from a male donor in good health and CMV-seronegative. Both conserved end residues are part of each CDR3. The D gene is left open where the match is weak. A clone size is listed for some rows: how often the clone was seen (once, few, many), or a class if it is expanded.

>.|TRBV11-2|TRBJ2-7|.
CASSLVSYEQYF
TGTGCCAGCAGCTTGGTGAGCTACGAGCAGTACTTC
>.|TRBV7-9|TRBJ2-3|.
CASSSPTGITDTQYF
TGTGCCAGCAGCTCACCCACAGGGATCACAGATACGCAGTATTTT
>.|TRBV25-1|TRBJ2-2|few
CASSERETGELFF
TGTGCCAGCAGTGAGAGGGAAACCGGGGAGCTGTTTTTT
>.|TRBV5-6|TRBJ2-2|.
CASSLYQGRTGELFF
TGTGCCAGCAGCTTATACCAGGGGCGCACCGGGGAGCTGTTTTTT
>.|TRBV7-2|TRBJ1-4|.
CASSAGWDRSNEKLFF
TGTGCCAGCAGCGCGGGATGGGACCGTTCTAATGAAAAACTGTTTTTT
>.|TRBV5-1|TRBJ1-3|.
CASSLSGDSGNTIYF
TGCGCCAGCAGCCTGTCAGGGGATTCTGGAAACACCATATATTTT
>.|TRBV2|TRBJ1-2|.
CASSLTGLANYGYTF
TGTGCCAGCAGCCTGACAGGCTTAGCTAACTATGGCTACACCTTC
>TRBD1|TRBV10-3|TRBJ1-1|.
CAIRDRENTEAFF
TGTGCCATCAGGGACAGGGAGAACACTGAAGCTTTCTTT
>.|TRBV5-7|TRBJ1-2|.
CASSFPKGETGGYTF
TGTGCCAGCAGTTTTCCTAAGGGGGAAACGGGAGGCTACACCTTC
>.|TRBV12-1|TRBJ2-3|.
CASSCLWGEAGSTDTQYF
TGTGCCAGCAGCTGCCTATGGGGGGAGGCAGGGAGCACAGATACGCAGTATTTT
>.|TRBV5-8|TRBJ2-6|.
CASSLGWGTSGANVLTF
TGTGCCAGCAGCTTGGGTTGGGGGACTTCTGGGGCCAACGTCCTGACTTTC
>.|TRBV6-4|TRBJ2-3|.
CASSEGSGSTDTQYF
TGTGCCAGCAGTGAAGGGAGCGGTAGCACAGATACGCAGTATTTT
>.|TRBV14|TRBJ2-1|.
CASSQVKGYNEQFF
TGTGCCAGCAGCCAAGTAAAGGGGTACAATGAGCAGTTCTTC
>.|TRBV11-2|TRBJ2-1|.
CASSLEIVAGREQFF
TGTGCCAGCAGCTTAGAGATTGTTGCGGGACGAGAGCAGTTCTTC
>.|TRBV2|TRBJ1-2|.
CASSGVNYGYTF
TGTGCCAGCAGCGGAGTTAACTATGGCTACACCTTC
>.|TRBV11-3|TRBJ2-1|few
CASSSRVSGEQFF
TGTGCCAGCAGCTCACGAGTGTCTGGTGAGCAGTTCTTC
>TRBD1|TRBV11-2|TRBJ1-1|.
CASSLGRTGKMNTEAFF
TGTGCCAGCAGCTTAGGTCGGACAGGGAAAATGAACACTGAAGCTTTCTTT
>TRBD1|TRBV6-5|TRBJ1-6|.
CASSYSEGADNSPLHF
TGTGCCAGCAGTTACTCGGAGGGGGCCGATAATTCACCCCTCCACTTT
>.|TRBV6-1|TRBJ2-7|few
CASRPQVGGSYEQYF
TGTGCCAGCAGACCCCAAGTGGGGGGATCCTACGAGCAGTACTTC
>TRBD2|TRBV10-3|TRBJ2-7|few
CAIRVGVAGDYEQYF
TGTGCCATCAGGGTAGGGGTAGCGGGAGACTACGAGCAGTACTTC
>.|TRBV7-2|TRBJ1-2|.
CASSTRSDGYTF
TGTGCCAGCAGCACTAGATCCGATGGCTACACCTTC
>TRBD2|TRBV6-5|TRBJ2-1|.
CASSPGLLRVDEQFF
TGTGCCAGCAGCCCGGGACTACTACGGGTCGATGAGCAGTTCTTC
>TRBD2|TRBV5-1|TRBJ2-1|.
CASSLELAGVGEQFF
TGCGCCAGCAGCTTGGAACTAGCGGGGGTAGGTGAGCAGTTCTTC
>.|TRBV19|TRBJ1-1|few
CASSRRLWSEAFF
TGTGCCAGTAGTCGGCGCCTCTGGAGTGAAGCTTTCTTT
>TRBD2|TRBV30|TRBJ2-7|.
CAWSLRTSGEQYF
TGTGCCTGGTCTCTGAGGACTAGCGGCGAGCAGTACTTC
>.|TRBV19|TRBJ1-2|.
CASREPGGGLYGYTF
TGTGCCAGTAGGGAGCCGGGAGGTGGTTTGTATGGCTACACCTTC
>.|TRBV7-2|TRBJ2-1|.
CASSNKRGSWNEQFF
TGTGCCAGCAGCAATAAAAGGGGTAGTTGGAATGAGCAGTTCTTC
>TRBD2|TRBV29-1|TRBJ2-1|.
CSVVTSGYSYNEQFF
TGCAGCGTAGTGACTAGCGGGTACTCCTACAATGAGCAGTTCTTC